The 7 T cell receptor beta chains presented below share a single source sample, sequenced in a study of T cells in Graves' hyperthyroidism and ophthalmopathy. It was RNA transcripts that yielded the amplified TCR beta CDR3 regions. Primed by the HTBI set, a first-round RT-PCR was run on the TCR CDR3. TCRdb re-called the multiplex PCR reads through MiXCR, storing one row per CDR3 protein. Among 150,000 or so distinct CDR3 sequences listed, approximately 20% were seen once. Sequenced input: blood. These receptors originate from a woman between 45 and 60 years old with Graves' hyperthyroidism that later progressed to Graves' ophthalmopathy.

The V call is TRBV5-1, the J call TRBJ2-7, with 9 bases that match TRBD2. With V trimmed by 2 bases and J by 3 bases, 6 bases remained unmatched. Germline V gives CDR1 SGHRS, CDR2 YFSETQ. CDR3 length: 15 amino acids. In nucleotides, the CDR3 is TGCGCCAGCAGCTTCGTGCTAGCGGGGAACTACGAGCAGTACTTC. It specifies CASSFVLAGNYEQYF.

This clonotype was detected ten times or more. CDR3 sequence reads: CASSPQGLNTEAFF. CDR3 DNA: TGTGCCAGCAGCCCACAGGGCCTGAACACTGAAGCTTTCTTT. The chain uses TRBV7-3 and TRBJ1-1, with D possibly being TRBD1 (6 bases). The ends were cut back, 5 bases at V and 0 bases at J, with 10 bases in the middle. The CDR3 runs 14 residues. Germline V gene data show CDR1 as SGHTA and CDR2 as FQGTGA.

Many counts were recorded for this clonotype. The chain employs TRBV7-9 and TRBJ2-1, with 7 bases aligning to TRBD2. Per germline, CDR1 SEHNR and CDR2 FQNEAQ (reference sequence). V trimming: 6 bases; J trimming: 4 bases; junction bases outside the gene matches: 12. The CDR3 covers 16 residues. This CDR3 is CASSMFGASGYNEQFF. For the CDR3, the DNA is TGTGCCAGCAGTATGTTCGGCGCTAGCGGATACAATGAGCAGTTCTTC. Supplemented by reference TRBV7-9 and TRBJ2-1, the full variable domain reads DTGVSQNPRHKITKRGQNVTFRCDPISEHNRLYWYRQTLGQGPEFLTYFQNEAQLEKSRLLSDRFSAERPKGSFSTLEIQRTEQGDSAMYLCASSMFGASGYNEQFFGPGTRLTVL.

Only a few counts were recorded for this clonotype. The chain combines TRBV28 with TRBJ2-7; 12 nucleotides align to TRBD1. CDR1 MDHEN and CDR2 SYDVKM come from the germline V gene. CDR3 length equals 14 residues. V trimming: 6 bases; J trimming: 5 bases; junction bases outside the gene matches: 5. DNA for the CDR3: TGTGCCAGCAGGGCCGGGACAGGGGGCGACGAGCAGTACTTC. As protein: CASRAGTGGDEQYF.

This rearrangement joins TRBV2 to TRBJ2-5; TRBD1 agrees at 10 bases. Germline trimming cut 7 bases from V and 4 bases from J; bases unmatched to any gene: 6. CDR3 length: 14 amino acids. Germline V gives CDR1 SNHLY, CDR2 FYNNEI. CDR3 protein: CASTLDRGRETQYF. In nucleotides, the CDR3 is TGTGCCAGCACCTTGGACAGGGGGAGAGAGACCCAGTACTTC.

This clonotype occurred many times. The chain couples TRBV5-1 to TRBJ2-7; D is unresolved. Germline CDR1 and CDR2: SGHRS and YFSETQ. This CDR3 contains 13 residues. Trimming removed 0 bases from V and 5 bases from J, with 9 bases in between. The CDR3, as DNA: TGCGCCAGCAGCTTGGGGTCAACGGACGAGCAGTACTTC. It encodes CASSLGSTDEQYF.

This clonotype was detected many times. J is TRBJ1-3 and V is TRBV3-1; TRBD1 is a possible D gene (6 bases). V shed 7 bases and J shed 1 base, with 14 bases lying between them. This CDR3 is 15 amino acids long. CDR1 and CDR2 (germline): LGHDT, YNNKEL (reference sequence). The chain's CDR3 is CASTLDRTSGNTIYF. DNA of the CDR3: TGTGCCAGCACCCTAGACAGGACATCTGGAAACACCATATATTTT.